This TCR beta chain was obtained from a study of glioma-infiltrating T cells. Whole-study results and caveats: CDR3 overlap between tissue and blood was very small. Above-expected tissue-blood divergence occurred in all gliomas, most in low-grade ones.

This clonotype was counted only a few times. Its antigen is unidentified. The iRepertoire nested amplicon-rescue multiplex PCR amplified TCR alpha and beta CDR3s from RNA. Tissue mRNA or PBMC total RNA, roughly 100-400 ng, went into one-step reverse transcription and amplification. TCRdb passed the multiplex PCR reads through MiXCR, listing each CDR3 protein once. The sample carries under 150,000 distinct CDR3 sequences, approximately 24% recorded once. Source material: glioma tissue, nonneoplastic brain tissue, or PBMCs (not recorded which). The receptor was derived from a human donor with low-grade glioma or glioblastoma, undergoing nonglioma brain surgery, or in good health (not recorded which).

CDR3 coding DNA: TGTGCCAGCAGCCCCCCTAGCGCGAGCACAGATACGCAGTATTTT. Its translation: CASSPPSASTDTQYF. This chain uses TRBV5-4 with TRBJ2-3, with TRBD2 as a possible D gene (6 bases). Per germline, CDR1 SGHNT and CDR2 YYREEE (reference sequence). This CDR3 region has 15 residues. Trimming left V 4 bases short and J 0 bases short, with 12 bases between.